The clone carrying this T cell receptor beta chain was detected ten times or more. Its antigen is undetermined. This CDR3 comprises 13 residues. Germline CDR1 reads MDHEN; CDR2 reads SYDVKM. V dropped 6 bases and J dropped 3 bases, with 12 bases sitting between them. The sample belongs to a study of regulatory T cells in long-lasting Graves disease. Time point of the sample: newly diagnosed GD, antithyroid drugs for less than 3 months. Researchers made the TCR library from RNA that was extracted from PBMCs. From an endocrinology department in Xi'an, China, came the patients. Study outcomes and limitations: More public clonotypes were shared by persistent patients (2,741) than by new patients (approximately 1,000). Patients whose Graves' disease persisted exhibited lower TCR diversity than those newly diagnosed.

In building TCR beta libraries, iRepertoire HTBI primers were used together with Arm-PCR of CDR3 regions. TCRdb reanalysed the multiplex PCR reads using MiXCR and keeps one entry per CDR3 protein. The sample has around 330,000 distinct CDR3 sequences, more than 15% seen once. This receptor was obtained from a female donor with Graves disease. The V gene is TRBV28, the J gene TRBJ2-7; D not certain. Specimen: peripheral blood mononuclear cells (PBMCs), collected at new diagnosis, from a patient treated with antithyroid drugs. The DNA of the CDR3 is TGTGCCAGCAGCTTTGACACATACTACGAGCAGTACTTC. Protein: CASSFDTYYEQYF. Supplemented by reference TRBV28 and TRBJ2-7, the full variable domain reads DVKVTQSSRYLVKRTGEKVFLECVQDMDHENMFWYRQDPGLGLRLIYFSYDVKMKEKGDIPEGYSVSREKKERFSLILESASTNQTSMYLCASSFDTYYEQYFGPGTRLTVT.